This T cell receptor (beta chain) was recovered during a study of blood T cell repertoires in COVID-19. Repertoires were generated with immunoSEQ multiplex PCR, while TCRdb's copy carries only in-frame clones and drops some. There are 95,000 to 150,000 clones in the sample; roughly 85% occur only once, and approximately 30% lies in the top ten. The V end was cut by 3 bases, the J end by 6 bases, with 12 bases between. CDR1 and CDR2 (germline): MNHEY, SMNVEV (reference sequence). The CDR3 runs to 14 residues. This sequence joins TRBV27 and TRBJ1-5; D unresolved. Sequenced material: peripheral blood. The source is a woman older than 75 with acute or convalescent COVID-19. In DNA, the CDR3 is TGTGCCAGCAGTTTTAGGACGGGGAGTCAGCCCCAGCATTTT. It translates to CASSFRTGSQPQHF.